Below, 7 T cell receptor beta chains from the same sample are listed, as sequenced in a study of post-analysis software for immune sequencing data. The authors incorporated unique molecular identifiers into the TCR beta cDNA libraries. TCRdb re-called the PCR reads through MiXCR, storing one row per CDR3 protein. Of 350,000 to 450,000 distinct CDR3 sequences listed, about a third are singletons. Their cognate antigens are unknown. Study-wide findings and caveats: Five or six TRBV segments were more frequent in patients than controls; TRBV5-6, TRBV5-1 and TRBV20-1 belonged to this group.

What was sequenced was blood. Receptor source: a girl aged 5-17 years with multiple sclerosis.

This clonotype was seen only a few times. The V and J genes are TRBV7-9 and TRBJ1-2; TRBD1 matches 10 bases. Germline CDR1 and CDR2: SEHNR and FQNEAQ (reference sequence). The V segment lost 5 bases and the J segment 4 bases; nucleotides outside the gene matches: 7. The CDR3 sequence is 15 residues long. CDR3: CASSQGRDRGYGYTF. DNA for the CDR3: TGTGCCAGCAGCCAGGGGCGGGACAGGGGCTATGGCTACACCTTC.

This clonotype was counted a few times. The rearrangement joins TRBV7-9 to TRBJ2-3; D call uncertain. The V and J ends lost 0 bases and 9 bases respectively, with 7 bases between them. This CDR3 has 12 amino acids. CDR1 and CDR2 (germline): SEHNR, FQNEAQ (reference sequence). The CDR3 loop is CASSLAAGTQYF. In nucleotides, the CDR3 is TGTGCCAGCAGCTTAGCGGCTGGGACGCAGTATTTT.

The J gene is TRBJ1-4, the V gene TRBV18; D not certain. V was cut by 3 bases and J by 4 bases, with 21 bases left in between. This CDR3 is 18 amino acids long. Looked up from germline, CDR1 is KGHSH and CDR2 is LQKENI. As DNA, the CDR3 is TGTGCCAGCTCACCGCGGGCGTCCGTTGTGGGCGATAATGAAAAACTGTTTTTT. It is translated as CASSPRASVVGDNEKLFF.

The V gene is TRBV24-1, the J gene TRBJ1-2; 7 nucleotides match TRBD1. J lost 4 bases, V lost 3 bases, and 4 bases had no gene match. The CDR3 consists of 14 residues. Germline lookup yields CDR1 KGHDR and CDR2 SFDVKD. Written as DNA, the CDR3 is TGTGCCACCAGTGATGCCGGACAGGCCTATGGCTACACCTTC. Translated, it gives CATSDAGQAYGYTF.

This clonotype was recorded a few times. The V and J genes are TRBV7-3 and TRBJ2-1; D is unclear. Trimming cost V 0 bases and J 9 bases, with 9 bases left between them. The CDR3 is 13 amino acids. The germline CDR1 and CDR2 sequences are SGHTA and FQGTGA. CDR3 in amino acids: CASSLTQDTEQFF. The CDR3 coding sequence is TGTGCCAGCAGCTTAACACAAGACACTGAGCAGTTCTTC.

The chain is built from TRBV4-1 and TRBJ2-7, with D possibly called TRBD1 or TRBD2 (5 bases each). This CDR3 has 14 residues. Germline V gives CDR1 MGHRA, CDR2 YSYEKL. Trimming took off 0 bases at V and 6 bases at J, with 12 bases between the two ends. CDR3 in DNA: TGCGCCAGCAGCCAAGAGAGGGGACGGGCCGAGCAGTACTTC. Translation gives CASSQERGRAEQYF.

The sample holds a few counts of this clonotype. V and J are TRBV13 and TRBJ1-5, with 8 bases aligning to TRBD1. The CDR3 consists of 16 residues. The germline V gene has CDR1 PRHDT and CDR2 FYEKMQ (reference sequence). V lost 5 bases, J lost 0 bases, and 6 bases stayed unmatched. As DNA, the CDR3 is TGTGCCAGCAGCGGACAGGGAAGGTATAGCAATCAGCCCCAGCATTTT. Its translation is CASSGQGRYSNQPQHF.